These 26 T cell receptor beta chains were all obtained from the same sample, sequenced in a study of T cells in Graves' hyperthyroidism and ophthalmopathy. Regions amplified from RNA transcripts were the TCR beta CDR3 regions. The TCR CDR3 was amplified in a first-round RT-PCR using the HTBI primer set. TCRdb processed the multiplex PCR reads anew with MiXCR; each CDR3 protein has one entry. The sample has 550,000 to 800,000 distinct CDR3 sequences, 16% seen once. Sequencing input: blood. The source is a man between 18 and 29 years old with Graves' hyperthyroidism.

This clonotype was recorded many times. This sequence joins TRBV6-5 and TRBJ2-5; tentatively, D is TRBD2 (5 bases). Germline CDR1 reads MNHEY; CDR2 reads SVGAGI. The V end lost 0 bases, the J end lost 5 bases, and 10 bases lay between the germline ends. There are 14 residues in the CDR3. As DNA, the CDR3 is TGTGCCAGCAGTTACTCGATCTTAGCGGAGACCCAGTACTTC. This gives the protein CASSYSILAETQYF.

This clonotype was counted many times. V gene TRBV6-2 or TRBV6-3 combines with J gene TRBJ2-3, with TRBD2 matching 9 bases. The germline CDR1 and CDR2 sequences are MNHEY and SVGEGT. Trimming at V came to 8 bases and at J to 2 bases, leaving 5 bases not matched to a gene. The CDR3 loop spans 14 amino acids. The CDR3 DNA sequence: TGTGCCAGCGGGGGACTAGCCTTCACAGATACGCAGTATTTT. Translated, it gives CASGGLAFTDTQYF.

This clonotype was detected many times. This rearrangement joins TRBV20-1 to TRBJ2-7, with TRBD2 matching over 8 bases. From germline, CDR1 is DFQATT and CDR2 SNEGSKA (reference sequence). V shed 2 bases and J 5 bases; nucleotides not matched to a gene: 11. This CDR3 spans 15 amino acids. CDR3 coding DNA: TGCAGTGCTAGATCCTTCGGGAGGGCCAGCGACGAGCAGTACTTC. Translating it yields CSARSFGRASDEQYF.

This clonotype showed up many times. The chain couples TRBV11-2 to TRBJ1-1; D is undetermined. V lost 0 bases, J lost 7 bases, and 9 bases lay in between. The germline gives CDR1 SGHAT, CDR2 FQNNGV. The CDR3 is made up of 13 amino acids. CDR3 amino acids: CASSLEWAGEAFF. For the CDR3, the DNA is TGTGCCAGCAGCTTAGAGTGGGCAGGTGAAGCTTTCTTT.

This clonotype was seen many times. The chain couples TRBV10-2 to TRBJ2-7, with D possibly being TRBD1 (6 bases). This CDR3 is 11 amino acids long. Germline CDR1 reads WSHSY; CDR2 reads SAAADI. V lost 3 bases and J lost 6, with 6 bases in between. The CDR3 spells CASSDRGEQYF. In DNA form, the CDR3 reads TGCGCCAGCAGTGACAGGGGCGAGCAGTACTTC.

The V and J genes are TRBV5-4 and TRBJ2-1, with 12 bases lining up with TRBD2. The CDR3 has 19 amino acids. V was clipped by 4 bases and J by 6 bases; unmatched bases: 17. Germline lookup yields CDR1 SGHNT and CDR2 YYREEE (reference sequence). CDR3: CASSRRMLAGGAWGNEQFF. As DNA, the CDR3 is TGTGCCAGCAGCCGGAGGATGCTAGCGGGAGGGGCTTGGGGCAATGAGCAGTTCTTC.

This sequence joins TRBV7-8 and TRBJ1-2; 7 bases agree with TRBD1. Germline CDR1 reads SGHVS; CDR2 reads FQNEAQ. CDR3 size: 15 residues. Trimming at V came to 0 bases and at J to 4 bases, leaving 5 bases not matched to a gene. CDR3: CASSLATGFGYGYTF. For the CDR3, the DNA is TGTGCCAGCAGCTTAGCGACAGGGTTTGGCTATGGCTACACCTTC.

This clonotype was counted a few times. The gene calls are TRBV27 and TRBJ1-1; D gene unclear. Germline loops: CDR1 MNHEY, CDR2 SMNVEV (reference sequence). This CDR3 contains 18 residues. Trimming took 6 bases from V and 1 from J, leaving 24 bases between them. The CDR3 reads CASRTFIVPFLGNTEAFF. As DNA, the CDR3 is TGTGCCAGCAGAACATTTATCGTGCCCTTCTTAGGGAACACTGAAGCTTTCTTT.

At least ten counts were recorded for this clonotype. This rearrangement joins TRBV20-1 to TRBJ1-1, with TRBD1 identical over 7 bases. This CDR3 comprises 12 residues. J gave up 6 bases and V 4 bases, and 5 bases lay outside the gene matches. Per the germline V gene, CDR1 is DFQATT and CDR2 is SNEGSKA (reference sequence). For the CDR3, the DNA is TGCAGTGCTAACAGGGGAATGGCTGAAGCTTTCTTT. Its protein product is CSANRGMAEAFF.

The rearrangement links TRBV24-1 to TRBJ2-1; 14 positions match TRBD2. The CDR3 runs 18 residues. The trim removed 4 bases at V and 5 bases at J, leaving 9 bases unmatched. CDR1 and CDR2 from the germline V gene are KGHDR and SFDVKD. As DNA, the CDR3 is TGTGCCACCAGTGACTTCGCCGGGACTAGCGGGGGCCACAATGAGCAGTTCTTC. This translates into CATSDFAGTSGGHNEQFF.

This chain joins TRBV11-1 and TRBJ2-3, with D perhaps matching TRBD1 or TRBD2 (5 bases each). CDR3 size: 17 residues. Trimming left V 5 bases short and J 4 bases short, with 22 bases between. Per germline, CDR1 SGHAT and CDR2 FQDESV (reference sequence). In DNA, the CDR3 is TGTGCCAGCAGCAAGGGGACCAAAATCACCGGTTCAGATACGCAGTATTTT. Translated: CASSKGTKITGSDTQYF.

This clonotype came up a few times. CDR3 sequence reads: CASERAGGPDNEQFF. DNA for the CDR3: TGTGCCAGTGAGAGAGCGGGAGGGCCGGACAATGAGCAGTTCTTC. The chain has TRBV2 and TRBJ2-1; 10 nucleotides align to TRBD2. V was pared by 9 bases and J by 5 bases, with 10 bases of the junction left unmatched. The length of the CDR3 is 15 residues. Germline V CDR1 and CDR2: SNHLY, FYNNEI.

The V and J genes are TRBV6-2 or TRBV6-3 and TRBJ1-1, with a possible D match to TRBD1 (6 bases). Germline V gene data show CDR1 as MNHEY and CDR2 as SVGEGT. V lost 4 bases and J lost 3, with 15 bases in between. The CDR3 length is 15 residues. The CDR3, as DNA: TGTGCCAGCAGTTCGGCCCTCGACAGGTACACTGAAGCTTTCTTT. Protein product: CASSSALDRYTEAFF.

There are a few counts of this clonotype. V gene TRBV28 combines with J gene TRBJ2-7; D is undetermined. V gave up 2 bases and J gave up 0 bases, with 20 bases separating them. Germline V CDR1 and CDR2: MDHEN, SYDVKM. This CDR3 has 18 residues. The CDR3 spells CASSLRLIAPFSSYEQYF. The CDR3 coding sequence is TGTGCCAGCAGTTTACGACTGATCGCCCCATTTAGCTCCTACGAGCAGTACTTC.

The chain has TRBV5-8 and TRBJ2-1; TRBD2 agrees at 8 bases. This CDR3 contains 17 residues. Per germline, CDR1 SGHTS and CDR2 YDEGEE. With V trimmed by 0 bases and J by 7 bases, 12 bases remained unmatched. The CDR3 here is CASSLDGSGGPRNEQFF. Written as DNA, the CDR3 is TGTGCCAGCAGCTTGGACGGTTCGGGAGGGCCACGGAATGAGCAGTTCTTC.

This clonotype showed up just a few times. The chain links TRBV4-2 to TRBJ2-7; D assignment may be TRBD1 or TRBD2 (5 bases each). The CDR3 loop spans 15 amino acids. Trimming removed 4 bases at V and 1 base at J, with 14 bases between. Germline V lookup: CDR1 LGHNA, CDR2 YNFKEQ. CDR3 DNA sequence: TGTGCCAGCAGCCTTCGGGACGGACCATCCTACGAGCAGTACTTC. This sequence encodes CASSLRDGPSYEQYF.

On this clonotype: Being one base from a much bigger clone, this may be a read error. The chain joins TRBV5-8 to TRBJ1-4, with 7 positions matching TRBD1. The CDR3 is 16 residues long. Germline V gene sequence: CDR1 SGHTS, CDR2 YDEGEE. V lost 4 bases, J lost 4 bases, and 10 bases stayed unmatched. CDR3 region: CASSLGTAMGNEKLFF. The CDR3 DNA reads as TGTGCCAGCAGCCTCGGGACAGCCATGGGTAATGAAAAACTGTTTTTT.

The sample holds many counts of this clonotype. The chain joins TRBV12-3 or TRBV12-4 to TRBJ2-2; the match to TRBD2 covers 13 bases. The length of the CDR3 is 17 residues. V trimming: 4 bases; J trimming: 5 bases; junction bases outside the gene matches: 7. CDR3: CASSSPGLAGRTGELFF. CDR3 in DNA: TGTGCCAGCAGTTCGCCGGGACTAGCGGGAAGAACCGGGGAGCTGTTTTTT.

This clonotype was observed many times. The V and J genes are TRBV18 and TRBJ1-2; no definite D call. The CDR3 has 15 amino acids. V lost 1 base and J lost 1, with 10 bases in between. Germline V gene lookup returns CDR1 KGHSH and CDR2 LQKENI. The CDR3 nucleotides are TGTGCCAGCTCACCACTGATTTCCGTTAACTATGGCTACACCTTC. This codes for CASSPLISVNYGYTF.

This clonotype was found many times. The J gene is TRBJ2-7, the V gene TRBV28, with D maybe TRBD1 (6 bases). Trimming left V 1 base short and J 6 bases short, with 16 bases between. Looked up from germline, CDR1 is MDHEN and CDR2 is SYDVKM. The CDR3 loop spans 15 amino acids. CDR3 coding DNA: TGTGCCAGCAGTTTATTCGCGGGTGAAGGGGGCGAGCAGTACTTC. This codes for CASSLFAGEGGEQYF.

V gene TRBV9 combines with J gene TRBJ1-2; D may be TRBD1 (6 bases). CDR1 is SGDLS and CDR2 is YYNGEE in the germline V gene. The CDR3 sequence is 14 residues long. Trimming removed 2 bases at V and 1 base at J, with 9 bases between. The CDR3 bases are TGTGCCAGCAGCGTGAACAGGGTTAACTATGGCTACACCTTC. Encoded protein: CASSVNRVNYGYTF.

This clonotype occurred a few times. This chain uses TRBV7-9 with TRBJ1-6, with a possible D match to TRBD1 (6 bases). The CDR3 loop spans 17 amino acids. CDR1 and CDR2 (germline): SEHNR, FQNEAQ (reference sequence). V lost 3 bases and J lost 9, with 21 bases in between. CDR3 protein: CASSFHPWTVQASPLHF. CDR3 DNA sequence: TGTGCCAGCAGCTTCCACCCCTGGACAGTTCAGGCTTCACCCCTCCACTTT. The whole variable domain, filled in from reference TRBV7-9 and TRBJ1-6, reads DTGVSQNPRHKITKRGQNVTFRCDPISEHNRLYWYRQTLGQGPEFLTYFQNEAQLEKSRLLSDRFSAERPKGSFSTLEIQRTEQGDSAMYLCASSFHPWTVQASPLHFGNGTRLTVT.

About this clonotype: A read error may explain this, as a much larger clone is one base away. This chain links TRBV12-3 or TRBV12-4 with TRBJ2-6; D not resolved. The CDR3 loop spans 14 amino acids. The CDR3 loop is CDSRSSSGANVLTF. Written as DNA, the CDR3 is TGTGACAGCAGGTCGAGCTCTGGGGCCAACGTCCTGACTTTC.

V gene TRBV6-1 combines with J gene TRBJ1-4; tentative D call: TRBD1 (6 bases). Trimming cost V 6 bases and J 6 bases, with 11 bases left between them. This CDR3 is built from 13 residues. Germline V lookup: CDR1 MNHNS, CDR2 SASEGT. The CDR3: CASRANRDEKLFF. The CDR3 DNA sequence: TGTGCCAGCAGGGCGAACAGGGATGAAAAACTGTTTTTT.

This clonotype occurred a few times. The chain carries TRBV18 and TRBJ2-7; D is undetermined. Trimming pared 3 bases from V and 0 bases from J, leaving 9 bases between. The CDR3 contains 14 residues. CDR1 and CDR2 (germline): KGHSH, LQKENI. CDR3 region: CASSPETVSYEQYF. CDR3 nucleotide sequence: TGTGCCAGCTCACCTGAGACGGTCTCCTACGAGCAGTACTTC.

This clonotype was seen at least ten times. This rearrangement joins TRBV2 to TRBJ1-1, with D possibly being TRBD1 (5 bases). Germline lookup yields CDR1 SNHLY and CDR2 FYNNEI. This CDR3 is built from 15 residues. V lost 3 bases and J 6 bases, leaving 17 bases between the germline ends. CDR3 sequence: CASSESGRGWSEAFF. The DNA for the CDR3 is TGTGCCAGCAGTGAGTCGGGGAGGGGCTGGTCTGAAGCTTTCTTT.